This TCR beta chain was documented in a study of blood T cell repertoires in COVID-19 (dated by TCRdb to 2018 to 2021). As for the study more broadly: Samples from collaborators originated in the United States, Italy and Spain and spanned both the acute and convalescent phases of COVID-19. The material from the prospective study consisted of cDNA or gDNA derived from T cells, B-cell-depleted T cells, or PBMCs. Deeply sampled blood TCRbeta repertoires from subjects exposed to, actively infected with, or recovered from COVID-19 were included in the dataset. The repertoires were released in a freely available public database intended as a resource for research on the immune response to SARS-CoV-2. The samples were drawn from two sources: the first 160 participants of the ongoing ImmuneRACE study, and about 1,300 subjects contributed by 6 global collaborators. Nearly every sample came with metadata listing a de-identified subject ID, COVID-19 status, age in years and sex. Where HLA class I and class II types were available, the types were taken from metadata supplied by the sample provider, not from assay-based typing. Here is what the overall study found, with its caveats: Clinical and demographic metadata were provided uncurated, with the amount varying by source and participant.

Concerning this clone itself: The clone's antigen remains unknown. Base qualities are not provided; no much larger clone lies one nucleotide away.

Compared with germline, V lacks 4 bases and J lacks 11 bases; bases without a gene match: 7. The CDR3, cysteine through phenylalanine, is 13 amino acids long. This entry keeps only the CDR3 DNA: 39 bases, framed from base 1. Reading the germline V gene gives CDR1 MDHEN and CDR2 SYDVKM. Each collaborating institution followed its own protocols to collect whole blood in K2EDTA tubes. For TCRbeta analysis, collaborators shipped samples as frozen whole blood, isolated PBMCs, or DNA extracted from either of those sample types. TCRbeta CDR3 regions were amplified from genomic DNA using the immunoSEQ Assay, a bias-controlled multiplex PCR. From the authors' description of their analysis: Within the assay, amplification of reference gene primers was used to estimate how many nucleated cells each sample contained. To quantify the absolute abundance of each unique TCRbeta CDR3 rearrangement, sequence reads were collapsed and filtered. For each sample, productive Simpson clonality was calculated as the square root of Simpson's diversity index over productive rearrangements. Here the immuneACCESS table is served through TCRdb, limited to in-frame sequences with V and J called. Missing clones are a known gap in these copies; in checked studies unresolved V genes cover under half, and the rest lacks a known reason. V and J calls and clone size follow that table, whereas D and trimming were derived from the DNA. In this sample the table shows around 300,000 clones, roughly 89% of which occur a single time. The leading ten clones occupy 3% of the sample.

Sequencing was carried out using peripheral blood. The chain couples TRBV28 to TRBJ1-5, and 8 junctional nucleotides match TRBD1. The sequence came from a woman aged 25 to 39 with active or convalescent COVID-19. The DNA sequence follows: TGTGCCAGCAGTTCTACAGGGGGGAGGGCCCAGCATTTT. Translated, this is CASSSTGGRAQHF.